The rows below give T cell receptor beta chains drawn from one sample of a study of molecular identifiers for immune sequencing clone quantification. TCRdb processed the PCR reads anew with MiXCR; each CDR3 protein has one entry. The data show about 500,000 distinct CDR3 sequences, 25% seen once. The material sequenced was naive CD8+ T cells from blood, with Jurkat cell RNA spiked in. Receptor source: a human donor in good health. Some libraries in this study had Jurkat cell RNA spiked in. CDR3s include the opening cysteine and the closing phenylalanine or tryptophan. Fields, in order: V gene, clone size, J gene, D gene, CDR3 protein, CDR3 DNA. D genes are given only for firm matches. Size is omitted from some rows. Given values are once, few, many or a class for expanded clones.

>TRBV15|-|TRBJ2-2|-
CATSRGRSTGELFF
TGTGCCACCAGCAGGGGAAGGAGCACCGGGGAGCTGTTTTTT
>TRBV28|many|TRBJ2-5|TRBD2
CASIPGGQETQYF
TGTGCCAGCATCCCGGGGGGGCAAGAGACCCAGTACTTC
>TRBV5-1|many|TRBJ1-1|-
CASSFTSGTEAFF
TGCGCCAGCAGCTTCACCAGCGGCACTGAAGCTTTCTTT
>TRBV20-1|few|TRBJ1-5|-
CSAMISTDILYSNQPQHF
TGCAGTGCTATGATCTCGACGGATATCCTGTATAGCAATCAGCCCCAGCATTTT
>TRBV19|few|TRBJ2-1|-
CASSIWVVSVGGDEQFF
TGTGCCAGTAGTATTTGGGTTGTTAGTGTTGGGGGAGATGAGCAGTTCTTC
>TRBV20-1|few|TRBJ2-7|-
CSAKWDRTDFYEQYF
TGCAGTGCTAAGTGGGACCGAACAGATTTTTACGAGCAGTACTTC
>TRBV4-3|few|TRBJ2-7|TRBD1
CASSPTGQGLPYEQYF
TGCGCCAGCAGCCCTACCGGACAGGGGTTGCCCTACGAGCAGTACTTC
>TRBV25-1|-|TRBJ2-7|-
CASSDYDEQYF
TGTGCCAGCAGTGACTATGACGAGCAGTACTTC
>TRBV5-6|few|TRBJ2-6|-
CASSLAVGISGANVLTF
TGTGCCAGCAGCTTGGCCGTGGGGATCTCTGGGGCCAACGTCCTGACTTTC
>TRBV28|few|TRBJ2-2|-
CASSWGHRPRTGELFF
TGTGCCAGCAGTTGGGGACACAGGCCTCGGACCGGGGAGCTGTTTTTT
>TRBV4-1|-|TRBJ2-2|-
CASSRTIAEMNTGELFF
TGCGCCAGCAGCCGGACGATAGCGGAAATGAACACCGGGGAGCTGTTTTTT
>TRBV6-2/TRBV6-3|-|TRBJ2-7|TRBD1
CASSDGDRAYEQYF
TGTGCCAGCAGTGACGGGGACAGGGCCTACGAGCAGTACTTC
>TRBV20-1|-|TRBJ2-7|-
CSARPTRSTYEQYF
TGCAGTGCTAGACCCACTCGGTCCACCTACGAGCAGTACTTC
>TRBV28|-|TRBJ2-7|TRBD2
CASSLRGGSNYEQYF
TGTGCCAGCAGTTTACGGGGGGGGTCCAACTACGAGCAGTACTTC
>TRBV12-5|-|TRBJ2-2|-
CASGLSNTGELFF
TGTGCTAGTGGTCTCTCCAACACCGGGGAGCTGTTTTTT
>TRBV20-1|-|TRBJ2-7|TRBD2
CSARDSGGSSYEQYF
TGCAGTGCTAGAGATAGCGGGGGGTCCTCCTACGAGCAGTACTTC
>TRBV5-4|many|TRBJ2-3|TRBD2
CASSSDPSGSTDTQYF
TGTGCCAGCAGCTCGGATCCTAGCGGGAGTACAGATACGCAGTATTTT
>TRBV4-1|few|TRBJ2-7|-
CASSPGYSTYEQYF
TGCGCCAGCAGCCCGGGTTACTCTACCTACGAGCAGTACTTC
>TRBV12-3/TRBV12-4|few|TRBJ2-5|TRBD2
CASSLGLAGWGQETQYF
TGTGCCAGCAGTTTGGGACTAGCGGGATGGGGCCAAGAGACCCAGTACTTC
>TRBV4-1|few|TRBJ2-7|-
CASSQVRTSVNEQYF
TGCGCCAGCAGCCAGGTCCGGACCTCCGTAAACGAGCAGTACTTC
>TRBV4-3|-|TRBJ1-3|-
CASSPGLLAGNTIYF
TGCGCCAGCAGCCCGGGACTCCTGGCGGGAAACACCATATATTTT
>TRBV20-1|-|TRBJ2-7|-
CSARPRVTSSYEQYF
TGCAGTGCTAGACCCCGGGTCACGAGCTCCTACGAGCAGTACTTC
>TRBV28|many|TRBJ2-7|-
CASSEPGQTSYEQYF
TGTGCCAGCAGTGAACCGGGACAAACATCCTACGAGCAGTACTTC
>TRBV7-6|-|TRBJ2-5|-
CASSSGWDGIQETQYF
TGTGCCAGCAGCTCCGGCTGGGACGGAATCCAAGAGACCCAGTACTTC
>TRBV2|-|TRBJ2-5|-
CASGEVLANQETQYF
TGTGCCAGCGGTGAAGTTTTGGCCAACCAAGAGACCCAGTACTTC
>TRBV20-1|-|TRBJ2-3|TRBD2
CSARDSSGAGGRADTQYF
TGCAGTGCTAGAGACTCGAGTGGGGCGGGAGGTCGCGCAGATACGCAGTATTTT
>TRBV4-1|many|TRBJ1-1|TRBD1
CASSQPDRVMNTEAFF
TGCGCCAGCAGCCAGCCGGACAGGGTCATGAACACTGAAGCTTTCTTT
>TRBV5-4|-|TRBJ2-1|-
CASSLGQEYNEQFF
TGTGCCAGCAGCTTGGGACAGGAGTACAATGAGCAGTTCTTC
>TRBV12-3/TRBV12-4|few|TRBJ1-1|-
CASIAPGVREAFF
TGTGCCAGCATAGCGCCAGGGGTTCGGGAAGCTTTCTTT
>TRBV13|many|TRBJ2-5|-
CASRHHGTQETQYF
TGTGCCAGCAGACACCATGGGACCCAAGAGACCCAGTACTTC
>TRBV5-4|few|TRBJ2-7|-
CASSLTVGEQYF
TGTGCCAGCAGCTTAACAGTCGGCGAGCAGTACTTC
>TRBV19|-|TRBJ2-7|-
CASSTLANEQYF
TGTGCCAGTAGCACGCTTGCGAACGAGCAGTACTTC
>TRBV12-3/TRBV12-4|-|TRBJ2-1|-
CASSIIRGNEQFF
TGTGCCAGCAGTATCATCAGGGGAAATGAGCAGTTCTTC
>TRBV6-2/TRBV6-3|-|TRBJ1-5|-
CASRSLFQPQHF
TGTGCCAGCAGGTCCCTTTTTCAGCCCCAGCATTTT
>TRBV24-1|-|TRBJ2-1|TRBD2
CATSDLTSGSGGEQFF
TGTGCCACCAGTGATCTGACTAGCGGGAGTGGCGGTGAGCAGTTCTTC
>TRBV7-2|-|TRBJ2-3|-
CACTPRALSGADTQYF
TGTGCCTGCACCCCAAGGGCACTCTCCGGCGCAGATACGCAGTATTTT